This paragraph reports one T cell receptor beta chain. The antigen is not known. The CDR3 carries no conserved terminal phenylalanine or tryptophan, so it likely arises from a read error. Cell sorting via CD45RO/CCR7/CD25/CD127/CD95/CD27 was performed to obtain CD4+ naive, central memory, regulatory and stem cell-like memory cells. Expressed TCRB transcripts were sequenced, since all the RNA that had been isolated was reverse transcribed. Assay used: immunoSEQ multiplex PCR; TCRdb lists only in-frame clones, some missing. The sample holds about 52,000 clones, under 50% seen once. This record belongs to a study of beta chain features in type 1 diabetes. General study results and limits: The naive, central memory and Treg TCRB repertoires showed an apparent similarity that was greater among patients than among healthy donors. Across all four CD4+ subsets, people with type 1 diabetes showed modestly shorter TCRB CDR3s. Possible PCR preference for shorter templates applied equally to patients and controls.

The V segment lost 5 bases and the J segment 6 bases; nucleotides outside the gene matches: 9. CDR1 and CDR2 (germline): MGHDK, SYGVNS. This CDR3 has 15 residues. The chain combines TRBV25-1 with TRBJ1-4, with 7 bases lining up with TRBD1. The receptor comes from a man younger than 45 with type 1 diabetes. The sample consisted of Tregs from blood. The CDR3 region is CASSRRQGHHEKLFS. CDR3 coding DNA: TGTGCCAGCAGTCGACGACAGGGCCATCATGAAAAACTGTTTTCT.